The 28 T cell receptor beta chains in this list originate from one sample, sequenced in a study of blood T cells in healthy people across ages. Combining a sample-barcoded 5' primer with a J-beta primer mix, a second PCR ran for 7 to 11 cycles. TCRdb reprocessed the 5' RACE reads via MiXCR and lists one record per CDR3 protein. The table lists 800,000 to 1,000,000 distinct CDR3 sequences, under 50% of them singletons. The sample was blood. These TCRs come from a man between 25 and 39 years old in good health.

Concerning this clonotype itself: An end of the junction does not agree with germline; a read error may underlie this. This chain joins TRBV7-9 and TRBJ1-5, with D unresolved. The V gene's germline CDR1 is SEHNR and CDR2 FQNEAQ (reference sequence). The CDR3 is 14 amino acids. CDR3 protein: CASSENSVNRPQHF. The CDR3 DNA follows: TGTGCCAGCAGCGAAAACAGCGTCAATCGGCCCCAGCATTTT.

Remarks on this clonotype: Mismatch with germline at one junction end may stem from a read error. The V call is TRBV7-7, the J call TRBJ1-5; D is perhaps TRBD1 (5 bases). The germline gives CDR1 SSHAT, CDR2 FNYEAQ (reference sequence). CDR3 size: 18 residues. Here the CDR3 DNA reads TGTGCTAGCAGCTTAGTATCTAACCGGGACGCAGGCAATCAGCCCCAGCATTTT. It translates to CASSLVSNRDAGNQPQHF.

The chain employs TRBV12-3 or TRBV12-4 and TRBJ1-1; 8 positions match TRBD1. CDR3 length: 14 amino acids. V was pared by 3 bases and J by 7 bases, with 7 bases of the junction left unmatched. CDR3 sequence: CASSFGQGAIEAFF. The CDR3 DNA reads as TGTGCCAGCAGTTTCGGGCAGGGGGCGATTGAAGCTTTCTTT.

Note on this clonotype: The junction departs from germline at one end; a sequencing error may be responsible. CDR3 coding DNA: TGCACCAGCAGCTTTGGGGTCGATGAGACCCAGTACTTC. Translated, it gives CTSSFGVDETQYF. This sequence joins TRBV5-1 and TRBJ2-5; no reliable D call. This CDR3 has 13 amino acids. Germline CDR1 is SGHRS and CDR2 is YFSETQ. The complete variable domain, with remaining parts taken from reference TRBV5-1 and TRBJ2-5, reads KAGVTQTPRYLIKTRGQQVTLSCSPISGHRSVSWYQQTPGQGLQFLFEYFSETQRNKGNFPGRFSGRQFSNSRSEMNVSTLELGDSALYLCTSSFGVDETQYFGPGTRLLVL.

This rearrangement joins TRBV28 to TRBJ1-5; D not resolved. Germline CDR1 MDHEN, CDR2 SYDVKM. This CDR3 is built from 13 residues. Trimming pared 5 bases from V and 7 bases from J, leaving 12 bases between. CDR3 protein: CASSPDPRQPQHF. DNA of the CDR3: TGTGCCAGCAGTCCCGACCCAAGACAGCCCCAGCATTTT.

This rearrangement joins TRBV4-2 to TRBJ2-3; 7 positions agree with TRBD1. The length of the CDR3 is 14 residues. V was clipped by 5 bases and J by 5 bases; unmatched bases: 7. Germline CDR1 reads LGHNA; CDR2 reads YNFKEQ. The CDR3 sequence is CASSARQGIDTQYF. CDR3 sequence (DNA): TGTGCCAGCAGCGCCCGACAGGGAATAGATACGCAGTATTTT.

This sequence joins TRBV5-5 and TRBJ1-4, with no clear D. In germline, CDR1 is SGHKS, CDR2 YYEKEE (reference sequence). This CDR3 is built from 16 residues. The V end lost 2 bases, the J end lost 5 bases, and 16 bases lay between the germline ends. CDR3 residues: CASSLEGDIPNEKLFF. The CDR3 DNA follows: TGTGCCAGCAGCTTAGAAGGAGACATACCAAATGAAAAACTGTTTTTT. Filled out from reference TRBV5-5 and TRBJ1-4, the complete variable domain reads DAGVTQSPTHLIKTRGQQVTLRCSPISGHKSVSWYQQVLGQGPQFIFQYYEKEERGRGNFPDRFSARQFPNYSSELNVNALLLGDSALYLCASSLEGDIPNEKLFFGSGTQLSVL.

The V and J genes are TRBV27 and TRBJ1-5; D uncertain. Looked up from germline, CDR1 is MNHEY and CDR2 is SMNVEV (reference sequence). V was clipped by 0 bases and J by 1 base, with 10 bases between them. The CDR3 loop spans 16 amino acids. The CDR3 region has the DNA TGTGCCAGCAGTTTATCAATGCGGGAAAGCAATCAGCCCCAGCATTTT. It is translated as CASSLSMRESNQPQHF.

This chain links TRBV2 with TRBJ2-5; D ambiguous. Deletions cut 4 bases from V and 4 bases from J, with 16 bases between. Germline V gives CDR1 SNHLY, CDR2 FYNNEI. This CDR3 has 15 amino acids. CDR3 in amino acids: CASSAQTSVGETQYF. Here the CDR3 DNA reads TGTGCCAGCAGTGCTCAGACTTCTGTAGGAGAGACCCAGTACTTC.

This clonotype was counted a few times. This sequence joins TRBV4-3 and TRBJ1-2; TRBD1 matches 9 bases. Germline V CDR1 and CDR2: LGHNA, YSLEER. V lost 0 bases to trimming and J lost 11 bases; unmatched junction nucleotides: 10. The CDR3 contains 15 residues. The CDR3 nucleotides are TGCGCCAGCAGCCAAGATCCGGCGACAGGGGGATCTTACACCTTC. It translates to CASSQDPATGGSYTF.

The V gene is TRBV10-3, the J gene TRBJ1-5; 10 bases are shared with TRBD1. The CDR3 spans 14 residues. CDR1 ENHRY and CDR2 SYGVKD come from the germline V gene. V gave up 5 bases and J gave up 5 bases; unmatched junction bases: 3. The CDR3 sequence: CAISLTGGDQPQHF. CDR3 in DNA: TGTGCCATCAGTTTGACAGGGGGCGATCAGCCCCAGCATTTT.

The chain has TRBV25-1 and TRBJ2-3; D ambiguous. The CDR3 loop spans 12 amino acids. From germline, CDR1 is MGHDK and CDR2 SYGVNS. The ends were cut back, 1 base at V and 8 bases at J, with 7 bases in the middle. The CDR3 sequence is CASSESPSTQYF. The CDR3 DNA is TGTGCCAGCAGTGAATCCCCGAGTACGCAGTATTTT.

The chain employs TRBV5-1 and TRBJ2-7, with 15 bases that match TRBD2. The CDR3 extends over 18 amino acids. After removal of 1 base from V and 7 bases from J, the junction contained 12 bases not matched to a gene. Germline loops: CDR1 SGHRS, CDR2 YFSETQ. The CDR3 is CASSLTDRTSGGVGEQYF. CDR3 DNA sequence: TGCGCCAGCAGCTTGACTGATCGGACTAGCGGGGGGGTAGGGGAGCAGTACTTC.

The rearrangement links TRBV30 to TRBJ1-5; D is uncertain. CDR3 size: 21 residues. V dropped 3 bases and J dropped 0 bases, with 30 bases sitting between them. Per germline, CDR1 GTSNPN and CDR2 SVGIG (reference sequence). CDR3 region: CAWSRGVTVGVRYDSNQPQHF. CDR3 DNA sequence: TGTGCCTGGAGCCGGGGAGTGACCGTGGGAGTACGTTATGATAGCAATCAGCCCCAGCATTTT.

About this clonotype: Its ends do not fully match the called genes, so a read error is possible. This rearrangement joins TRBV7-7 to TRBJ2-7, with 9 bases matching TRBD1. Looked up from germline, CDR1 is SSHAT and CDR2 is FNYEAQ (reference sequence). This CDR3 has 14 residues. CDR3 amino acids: CASSRQGGDAEQYF. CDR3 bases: TGTGCTAGCAGCAGACAGGGGGGAGATGCCGAGCAGTACTTC.

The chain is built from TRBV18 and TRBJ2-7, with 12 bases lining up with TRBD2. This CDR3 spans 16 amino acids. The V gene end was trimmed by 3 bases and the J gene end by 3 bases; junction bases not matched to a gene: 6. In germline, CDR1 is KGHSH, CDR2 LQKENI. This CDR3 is CASSPSRTSGIYEQYF. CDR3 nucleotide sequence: TGTGCCAGCTCACCCTCCCGGACTAGCGGGATCTACGAGCAGTACTTC.

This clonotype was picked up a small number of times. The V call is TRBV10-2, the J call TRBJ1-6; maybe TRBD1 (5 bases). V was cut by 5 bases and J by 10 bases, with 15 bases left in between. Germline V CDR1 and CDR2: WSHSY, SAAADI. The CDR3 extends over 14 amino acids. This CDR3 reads CASSYLRDDSPLHF. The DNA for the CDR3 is TGCGCCAGCAGTTATCTCAGGGATGACTCACCCCTCCACTTT.

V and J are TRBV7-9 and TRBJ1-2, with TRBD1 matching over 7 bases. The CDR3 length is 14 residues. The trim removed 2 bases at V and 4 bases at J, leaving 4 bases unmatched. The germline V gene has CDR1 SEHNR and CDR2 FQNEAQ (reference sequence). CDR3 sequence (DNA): TGTGCCAGCAGCTTATCCCGGGACAGCTATGGCTACACCTTC. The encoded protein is CASSLSRDSYGYTF.

The CDR3 region has the DNA TGCAGTGCTAGATGGGGGGGCGCGTCCTACGAGCAGTACTTC. This gives the protein CSARWGGASYEQYF. The V and J genes are TRBV20-1 and TRBJ2-7; D possibly corresponds to TRBD2 (7 bases). Deletions cut 2 bases from V and 1 base from J, with 12 bases between. The CDR3 extends over 14 amino acids. The germline V gene has CDR1 DFQATT and CDR2 SNEGSKA (reference sequence).

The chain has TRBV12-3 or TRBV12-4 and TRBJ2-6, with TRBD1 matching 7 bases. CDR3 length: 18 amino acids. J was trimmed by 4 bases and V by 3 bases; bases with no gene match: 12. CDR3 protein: CASSFRDRAFSGANVLTF. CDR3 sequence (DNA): TGTGCCAGCAGTTTCCGCGACAGGGCTTTTTCCGGGGCCAACGTCCTGACTTTC.

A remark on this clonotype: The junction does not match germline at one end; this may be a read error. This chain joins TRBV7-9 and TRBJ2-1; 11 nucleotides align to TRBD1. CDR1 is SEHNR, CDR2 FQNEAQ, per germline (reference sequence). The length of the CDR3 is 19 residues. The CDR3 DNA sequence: TGTGCCGGCAGCTCACCCGGGACAGGGGGGAGCCGCCCCTACAATGAGCAGTTCTTC. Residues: CAGSSPGTGGSRPYNEQFF.

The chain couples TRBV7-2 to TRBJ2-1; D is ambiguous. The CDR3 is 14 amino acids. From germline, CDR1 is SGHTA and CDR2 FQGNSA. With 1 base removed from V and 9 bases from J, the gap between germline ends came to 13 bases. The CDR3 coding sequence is TGTGCCAGCAGCTTAGGAGATTACAGTACTGAGCAGTTCTTC. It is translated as CASSLGDYSTEQFF. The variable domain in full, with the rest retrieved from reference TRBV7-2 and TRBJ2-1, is GAGVSQSPSNKVTEKGKDVELRCDPISGHTALYWYRQSLGQGLEFLIYFQGNSAPDKSGLPSDRFSAERTGGSVSTLTIQRTQQEDSAVYLCASSLGDYSTEQFFGPGTRLTVL.

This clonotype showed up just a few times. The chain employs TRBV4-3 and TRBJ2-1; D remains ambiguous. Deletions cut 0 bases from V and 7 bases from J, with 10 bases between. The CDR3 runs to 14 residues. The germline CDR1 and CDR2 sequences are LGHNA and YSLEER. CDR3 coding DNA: TGCGCCAGCAGCCAAGACTCATTAATAAATGAGCAGTTCTTC. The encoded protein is CASSQDSLINEQFF.

The CDR3 reads CASSRAAESTDTQYF. The DNA of the CDR3 is TGCGCCAGCAGCCGGGCAGCGGAGTCCACAGATACGCAGTATTTT. The chain links TRBV5-1 to TRBJ2-3, with D possibly matching TRBD2 (5 bases). V was clipped by 4 bases and J by 2 bases, with 14 bases between them. This CDR3 is 15 amino acids long. Germline assignment: CDR1 SGHRS and CDR2 YFSETQ. Together with reference TRBV5-1 and TRBJ2-3, the CDR3 gives the full variable domain: KAGVTQTPRYLIKTRGQQVTLSCSPISGHRSVSWYQQTPGQGLQFLFEYFSETQRNKGNFPGRFSGRQFSNSRSEMNVSTLELGDSALYLCASSRAAESTDTQYFGPGTRLTVL.

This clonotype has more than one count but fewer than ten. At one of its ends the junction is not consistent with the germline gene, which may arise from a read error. The CDR3 sequence: CASSVAGLAEQYF. The DNA for the CDR3 is TGTGCCAGCAGTGTAGCCGGTCTCGCGGAGCAGTACTTC. This chain connects TRBV12-3 or TRBV12-4 to TRBJ2-7; D not resolved. The CDR3 loop spans 13 amino acids.

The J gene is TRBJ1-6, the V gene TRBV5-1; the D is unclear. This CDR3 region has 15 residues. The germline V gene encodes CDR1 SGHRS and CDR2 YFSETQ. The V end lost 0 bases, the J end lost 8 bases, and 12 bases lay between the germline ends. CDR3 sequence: CASSLAETIYSPLHF. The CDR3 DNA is TGCGCCAGCAGCTTGGCAGAGACAATATATTCACCCCTCCACTTT.

CDR3 nucleotide sequence: TGTGCCACCAGTGACATATGGGGGAACAATGAGCAGTTCTTC. It codes for CATSDIWGNNEQFF. The chain combines TRBV24-1 with TRBJ2-1; either TRBD1 or TRBD2 may supply D (5 bases each). This CDR3 is built from 14 residues. The germline V gene has CDR1 KGHDR and CDR2 SFDVKD. The ends were cut back, 4 bases at V and 5 bases at J, with 11 bases in the middle.

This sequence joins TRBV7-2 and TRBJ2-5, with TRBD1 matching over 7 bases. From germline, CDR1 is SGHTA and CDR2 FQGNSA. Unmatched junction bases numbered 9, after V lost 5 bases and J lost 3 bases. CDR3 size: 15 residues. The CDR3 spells CASSLPQGTKETQYF. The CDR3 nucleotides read TGTGCCAGCAGCCTTCCACAGGGGACCAAAGAGACCCAGTACTTC.